This T cell receptor (beta chain) was profiled in a study of T cell responses to AZD1222 COVID-19 vaccine. Generated by immunoSEQ multiplex PCR, the TCRdb table keeps only in-frame clones and is missing some. Of over 150,000 clones in the sample, about 90% were seen once. About this clone: Its antigen is unknown.

Notes on the study in general: Reportedly, nearly half of unique spike TCRs recognized epitopes outside B.1.351/B.1.1.7 mutations. Spike was spanned by vaccine-associated CD4 TCRs, with dominance at 160-218 and 743-854. In a largely white British group with more females than males, clonal diversity was possibly underestimated.

Per germline, CDR1 LNHDA and CDR2 SQIVND (reference sequence). J lost 2 bases, V lost 5 bases, and 3 bases had no gene match. The CDR3 spans 14 residues. V usage is TRBV19 and J usage is TRBJ2-5, with TRBD1 matching 9 bases. The starting material was peripheral blood, obtained on day 0 of MenACWY control vaccination. The sequence came from an adult in good health. The CDR3 sequence: CASSDRGIQETQYF. CDR3 nucleotide sequence: TGTGCCAGTAGTGACAGGGGGATACAAGAGACCCAGTACTTC. The entire variable domain, with the rest obtained from reference TRBV19 and TRBJ2-5, is as follows: DGGITQSPKYLFRKEGQNVTLSCEQNLNHDAMYWYRQDPGQGLRLIYYSQIVNDFQKGDIAEGYSVSREKKESFPLTVTSAQKNPTAFYLCASSDRGIQETQYFGPGTRLLVL.